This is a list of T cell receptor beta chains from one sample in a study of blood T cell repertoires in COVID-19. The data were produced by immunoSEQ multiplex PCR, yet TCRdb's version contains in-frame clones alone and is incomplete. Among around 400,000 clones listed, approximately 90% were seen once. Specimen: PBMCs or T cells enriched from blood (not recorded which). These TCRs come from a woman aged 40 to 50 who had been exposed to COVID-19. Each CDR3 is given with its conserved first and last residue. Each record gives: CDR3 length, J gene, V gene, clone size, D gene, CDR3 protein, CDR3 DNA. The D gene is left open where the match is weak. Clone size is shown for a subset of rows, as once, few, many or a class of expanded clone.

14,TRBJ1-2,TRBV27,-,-,CASSLRGGGYGYTF,TGTGCCAGCAGTTTACGGGGAGGGGGCTATGGCTACACCTTC
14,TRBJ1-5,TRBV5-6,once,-,CASSLQGINQPQHF,TGTGCCAGCAGCTTGCAGGGGATCAATCAGCCCCAGCATTTT
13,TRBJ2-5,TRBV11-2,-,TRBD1,CASSSDRAETQYF,TGTGCCAGCAGCTCGGACAGGGCCGAGACCCAGTACTTC
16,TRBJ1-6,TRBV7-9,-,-,CASSLVFGRGDSPLHF,TGTGCCAGCAGCTTAGTATTTGGCAGGGGTGATTCACCCCTCCACTTT
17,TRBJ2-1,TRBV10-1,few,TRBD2,CATHPGTSGRDTNEQFF,TGCGCCACCCATCCCGGGACTAGCGGGAGGGACACGAATGAGCAGTTCTTC
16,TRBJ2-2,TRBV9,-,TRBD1,CASSVSGQGASGELFF,TGTGCCAGCAGCGTCTCTGGACAGGGGGCCAGCGGGGAGCTGTTTTTT
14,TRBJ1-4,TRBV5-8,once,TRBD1,CASSLYRGNEKLFF,TGTGCCAGCAGCTTGTACAGGGGCAATGAAAAACTGTTTTTT
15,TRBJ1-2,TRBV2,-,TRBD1,CASIRAGTGEYGYTF,TGTGCCAGCATCCGAGCCGGGACAGGAGAATATGGCTACACCTTC
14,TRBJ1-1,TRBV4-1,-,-,CASSQVSESTEAFF,TGCGCCAGCAGCCAAGTGTCTGAGAGCACTGAAGCTTTCTTT
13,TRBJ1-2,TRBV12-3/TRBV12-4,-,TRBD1,CASHRQGYHGYTF,TGTGCCAGCCACCGACAGGGGTATCACGGCTACACCTTC
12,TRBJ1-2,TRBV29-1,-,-,CSVGGPLGGYTF,TGCAGCGTGGGGGGACCCTTAGGCGGCTACACCTTC
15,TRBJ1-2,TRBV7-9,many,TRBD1,CASSPRGPDNYGYTF,TGTGCCAGCAGCCCCAGGGGGCCCGATAACTATGGCTACACCTTC
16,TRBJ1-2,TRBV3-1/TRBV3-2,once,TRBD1,CASSQASGQGAVGYTF,TGTGCCAGCAGCCAGGCATCAGGACAGGGGGCTGTTGGCTACACCTTC
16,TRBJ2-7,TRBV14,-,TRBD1,CASSLFGQATFNEQYF,TGTGCCAGCAGCCTTTTTGGACAGGCCACCTTCAACGAGCAGTACTTC
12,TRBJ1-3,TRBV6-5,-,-,CASRGPRNTIYF,TGTGCCAGCAGGGGGCCTCGAAACACCATATATTTT
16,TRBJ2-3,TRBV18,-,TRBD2,CASSPGLARITDTQYF,TGTGCCAGCTCACCAGGACTAGCGCGGATCACAGATACGCAGTATTTT
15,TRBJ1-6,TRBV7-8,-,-,CASSLAGERNSPLHF,TGTGCCAGCAGCTTGGCAGGGGAAAGGAATTCACCCCTCCACTTT
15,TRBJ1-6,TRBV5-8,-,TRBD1,CASSPLQGYNSPLHF,TGTGCCAGCAGCCCACTACAGGGGTATAATTCACCCCTCCACTTT
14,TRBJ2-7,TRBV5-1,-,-,CASSADSLSYEQYF,TGCGCCAGCAGCGCAGACTCGCTCTCCTACGAGCAGTACTTC
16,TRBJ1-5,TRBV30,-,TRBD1,CAWSPYRGTGNQPQHF,TGTGCCTGGAGTCCCTACAGGGGGACAGGGAATCAGCCCCAGCATTTT
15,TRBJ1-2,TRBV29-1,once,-,CSVEFTAVANYGYTF,TGCAGCGTTGAATTCACGGCGGTGGCTAACTATGGCTACACCTTC
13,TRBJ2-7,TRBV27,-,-,CASILWQGHEQYF,TGTGCCAGCATCCTATGGCAGGGCCACGAGCAGTACTTC
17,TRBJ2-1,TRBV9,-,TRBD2,CASSPGTSGTSYNEQFF,TGTGCCAGCAGCCCCGGGACTAGCGGGACCTCCTACAATGAGCAGTTCTTC
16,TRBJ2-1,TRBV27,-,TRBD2,CASRRGVTASYNEQFF,TGTGCCAGCCGACGGGGGGTGACGGCTTCCTACAATGAGCAGTTCTTC
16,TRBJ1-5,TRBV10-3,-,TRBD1,CAISGGQGYSNQPQHF,TGTGCCATCAGTGGGGGACAGGGGTATAGCAATCAGCCCCAGCATTTT
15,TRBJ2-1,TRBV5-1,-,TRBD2,CASSSGLAGGEEQFF,TGCGCCAGCAGCTCGGGACTAGCGGGAGGAGAAGAGCAGTTCTTC
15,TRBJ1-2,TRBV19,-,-,CASSDLRDLTYGYTF,TGTGCCAGTAGTGACCTCCGGGATCTCACCTATGGCTACACCTTC
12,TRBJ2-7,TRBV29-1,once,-,CSATGRGYEQYF,TGCAGCGCGACGGGAAGAGGCTACGAGCAGTACTTC
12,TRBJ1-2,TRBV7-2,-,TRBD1,CASSFRQGGYTF,TGTGCCAGCAGCTTCCGACAGGGAGGCTACACCTTC
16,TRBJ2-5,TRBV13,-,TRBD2,CASSLSRLAGVETQYF,TGTGCCAGCAGCTTAAGCCGACTAGCGGGAGTAGAGACCCAGTACTTC
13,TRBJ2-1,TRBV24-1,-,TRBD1,CATQDRGHVGQFF,TGTGCCACCCAGGACAGGGGGCACGTTGGGCAGTTCTTC
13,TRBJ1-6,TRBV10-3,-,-,CAIKRTEESPLHF,TGTGCCATCAAAAGGACAGAGGAATCACCCCTCCACTTT
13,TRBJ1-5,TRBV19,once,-,CASRSVGRQPQHF,TGTGCCAGTAGATCGGTTGGGAGGCAGCCCCAGCATTTT
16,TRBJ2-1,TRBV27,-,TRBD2,CASSLSPSGAYNEQFF,TGTGCCAGCAGTTTATCACCTAGCGGGGCTTACAATGAGCAGTTCTTC
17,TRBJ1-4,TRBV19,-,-,CASSMWQGSPTNEKLFF,TGTGCCAGTAGTATGTGGCAGGGGTCCCCCACTAATGAAAAACTGTTTTTT
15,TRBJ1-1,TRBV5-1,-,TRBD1,CASSSGQGSNTEAFF,TGCGCCAGCAGCTCGGGACAGGGTTCGAACACTGAAGCTTTCTTT
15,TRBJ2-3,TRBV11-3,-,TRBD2,CASSFGGAPADTQYF,TGTGCCAGCAGCTTCGGGGGGGCCCCGGCAGATACGCAGTATTTT
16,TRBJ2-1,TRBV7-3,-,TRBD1,CASSLNRGQGKNEQFF,TGTGCCAGCAGCTTAAACCGGGGACAGGGTAAGAATGAGCAGTTCTTC
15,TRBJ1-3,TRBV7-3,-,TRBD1,CASSLNGQAGNTIYF,TGTGCCAGCAGCTTAAATGGACAGGCTGGAAACACCATATATTTT
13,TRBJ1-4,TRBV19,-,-,CASSRGPREKLFF,TGTGCCAGTAGTCGTGGGCCCCGGGAAAAACTGTTTTTT
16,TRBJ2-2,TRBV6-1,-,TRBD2,CASSESGGDVAGELFF,TGTGCCAGCAGTGAATCGGGGGGAGATGTCGCCGGGGAGCTGTTTTTT
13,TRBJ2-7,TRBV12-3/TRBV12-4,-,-,CASTSPQGNEQYF,TGTGCCAGCACCTCCCCCCAGGGAAACGAGCAGTACTTC
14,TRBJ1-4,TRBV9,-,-,CASSVGGYNEKLFF,TGTGCCAGCAGCGTAGGCGGGTATAATGAAAAACTGTTTTTT
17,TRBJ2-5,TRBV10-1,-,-,CASSESGRLGTEETQYF,TGCGCCAGCAGTGAGTCGGGTCGACTCGGAACCGAAGAGACCCAGTACTTC
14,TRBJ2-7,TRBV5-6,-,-,CASSLAQGTYEQYF,TGTGCCAGCAGCTTGGCACAGGGTACCTACGAGCAGTACTTC
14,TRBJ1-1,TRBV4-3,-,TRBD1,CASSQRGRNTEAFF,TGCGCCAGCAGCCAAAGGGGGCGGAACACTGAAGCTTTCTTT
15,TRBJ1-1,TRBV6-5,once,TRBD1,CASSLLGTGDTEAFF,TGTGCCAGCAGCCTACTGGGGACAGGGGACACTGAAGCTTTCTTT
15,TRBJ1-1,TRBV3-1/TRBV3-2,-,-,CASSPSDSSVTEAFF,TGTGCCAGCAGCCCCTCGGACAGCTCTGTGACTGAAGCTTTCTTT
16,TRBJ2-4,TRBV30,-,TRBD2,CAWRGTGLLAKNIQYF,TGTGCCTGGAGGGGGACGGGACTACTAGCCAAAAACATTCAGTACTTC
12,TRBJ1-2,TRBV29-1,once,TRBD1,CSGGQGEHGYTF,TGCAGCGGGGGACAGGGTGAGCATGGCTACACCTTC